This T cell receptor (beta chain) is drawn from a study of lymphopenia after photon versus proton radiotherapy. The germline gives CDR1 MNHEY, CDR2 SVGAGI. Trimming pared 8 bases from V and 0 bases from J, leaving 14 bases between. The CDR3 runs to 15 residues. The repertoire was sequenced with immunoSEQ multiplex PCR; TCRdb's copy has only in-frame clones and lacks some. The table records approximately 30,000 clones, roughly 80% of them present only once. The sequences come from peripheral blood, collected from a patient treated with photon-based radiotherapy. The receptor was derived from a woman aged 45-59 years with pancreatic cancer. The rearrangement joins TRBV6-5 to TRBJ1-5, with D perhaps TRBD1 (6 bases). As DNA, the CDR3 is TGTGCCAGCGCACAGGGTCGATATAGCAATCAGCCCCAGCATTTT. It encodes CASAQGRYSNQPQHF.